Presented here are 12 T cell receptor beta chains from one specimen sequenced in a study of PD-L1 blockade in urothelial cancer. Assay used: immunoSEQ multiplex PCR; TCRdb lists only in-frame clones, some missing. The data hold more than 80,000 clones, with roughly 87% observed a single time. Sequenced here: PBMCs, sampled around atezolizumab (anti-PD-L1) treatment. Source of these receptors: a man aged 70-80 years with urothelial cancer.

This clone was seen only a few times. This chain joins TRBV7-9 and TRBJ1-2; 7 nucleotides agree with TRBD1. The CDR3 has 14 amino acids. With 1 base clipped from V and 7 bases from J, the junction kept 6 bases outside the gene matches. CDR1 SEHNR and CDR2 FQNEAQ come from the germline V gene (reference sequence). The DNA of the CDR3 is TGTGCCAGCAGCTTAGTTCTGTCAGGGGGTGGCTACACCTTC. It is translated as CASSLVLSGGGYTF.

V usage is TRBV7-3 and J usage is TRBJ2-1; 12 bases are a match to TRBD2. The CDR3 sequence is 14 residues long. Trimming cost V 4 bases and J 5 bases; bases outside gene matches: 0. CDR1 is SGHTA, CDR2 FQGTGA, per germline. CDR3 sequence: CASSSSGRDNEQFF. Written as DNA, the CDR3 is TGTGCCAGCAGCTCTAGCGGGAGGGACAATGAGCAGTTCTTC. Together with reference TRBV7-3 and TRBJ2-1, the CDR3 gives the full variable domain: GAGVSQTPSNKVTEKGKYVELRCDPISGHTALYWYRQSLGQGPEFLIYFQGTGAADDSGLPNDRFFAVRPEGSVSTLKIQRTERGDSAVYLCASSSSGRDNEQFFGPGTRLTVL.

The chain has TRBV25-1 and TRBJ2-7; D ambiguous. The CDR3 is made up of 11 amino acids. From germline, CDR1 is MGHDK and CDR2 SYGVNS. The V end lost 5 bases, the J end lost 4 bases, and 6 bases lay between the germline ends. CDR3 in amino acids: CASSFGYEQYF. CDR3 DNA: TGTGCCAGCAGTTTCGGGTACGAGCAGTACTTC.

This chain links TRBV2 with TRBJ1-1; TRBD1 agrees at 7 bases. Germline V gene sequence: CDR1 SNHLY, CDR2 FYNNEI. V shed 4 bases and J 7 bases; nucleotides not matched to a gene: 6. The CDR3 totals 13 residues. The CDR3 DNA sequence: TGTGCCAGCAGTGTTCTGGGGACAGATGAAGCTTTCTTT. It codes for CASSVLGTDEAFF. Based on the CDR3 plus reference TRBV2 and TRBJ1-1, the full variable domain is EPEVTQTPSHQVTQMGQEVILRCVPISNHLYFYWYRQILGQKVEFLVSFYNNEISEKSEIFDDQFSVERPDGSNFTLKIRSTKLEDSAMYFCASSVLGTDEAFFGQGTRLTVV.

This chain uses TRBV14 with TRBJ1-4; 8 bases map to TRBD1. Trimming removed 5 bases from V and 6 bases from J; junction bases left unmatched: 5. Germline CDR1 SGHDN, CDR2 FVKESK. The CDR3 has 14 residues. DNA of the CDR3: TGTGCCAGCAGCTCGGACAGGGCAGATGAAAAACTGTTTTTT. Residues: CASSSDRADEKLFF.

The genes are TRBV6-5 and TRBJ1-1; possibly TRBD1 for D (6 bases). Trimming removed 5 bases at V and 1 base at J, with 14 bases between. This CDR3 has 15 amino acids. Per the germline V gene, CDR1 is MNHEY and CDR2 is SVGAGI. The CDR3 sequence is CASSRDRPTNTEAFF. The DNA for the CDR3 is TGTGCCAGCAGTCGCGACAGGCCAACGAACACTGAAGCTTTCTTT.

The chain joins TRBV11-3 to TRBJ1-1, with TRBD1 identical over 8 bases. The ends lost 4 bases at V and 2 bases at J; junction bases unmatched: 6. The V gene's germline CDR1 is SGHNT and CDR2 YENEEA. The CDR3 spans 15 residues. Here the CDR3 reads CASSSPTGANTEAFF. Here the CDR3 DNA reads TGTGCCAGCAGCTCCCCGACAGGGGCTAACACTGAAGCTTTCTTT.

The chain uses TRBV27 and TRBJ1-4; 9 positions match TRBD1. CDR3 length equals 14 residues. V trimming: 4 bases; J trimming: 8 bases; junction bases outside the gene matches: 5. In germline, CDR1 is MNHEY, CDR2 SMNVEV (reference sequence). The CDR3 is CASSSRTGVEKLFF. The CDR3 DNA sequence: TGTGCCAGCAGTTCCAGGACAGGGGTGGAAAAACTGTTTTTT.

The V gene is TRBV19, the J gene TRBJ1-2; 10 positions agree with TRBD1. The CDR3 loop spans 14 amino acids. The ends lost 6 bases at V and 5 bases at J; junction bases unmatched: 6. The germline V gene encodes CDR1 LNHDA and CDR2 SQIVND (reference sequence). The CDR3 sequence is CASRGTGDTYGYTF. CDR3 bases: TGTGCCAGTAGGGGGACAGGGGATACTTATGGCTACACCTTC.

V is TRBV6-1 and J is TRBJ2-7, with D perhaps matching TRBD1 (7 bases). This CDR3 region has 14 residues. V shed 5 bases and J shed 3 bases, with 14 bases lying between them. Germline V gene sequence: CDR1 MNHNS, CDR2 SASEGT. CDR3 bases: TGTGCCAGCAGTTCAGGGAGGACAGGCTACGAGCAGTACTTC. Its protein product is CASSSGRTGYEQYF.

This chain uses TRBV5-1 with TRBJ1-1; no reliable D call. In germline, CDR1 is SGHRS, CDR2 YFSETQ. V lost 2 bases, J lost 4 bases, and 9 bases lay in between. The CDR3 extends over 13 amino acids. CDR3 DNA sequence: TGCGCCAGCAGCTTTCCAGGCGTCACTGAAGCTTTCTTT. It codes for CASSFPGVTEAFF.

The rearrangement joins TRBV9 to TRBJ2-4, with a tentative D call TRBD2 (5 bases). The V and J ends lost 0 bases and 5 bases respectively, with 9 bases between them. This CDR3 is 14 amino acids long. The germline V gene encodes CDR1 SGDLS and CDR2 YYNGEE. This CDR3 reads CASSVGGSENIQYF. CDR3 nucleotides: TGTGCCAGCAGCGTAGGTGGGAGCGAAAACATTCAGTACTTC. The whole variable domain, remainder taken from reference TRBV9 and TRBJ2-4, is DSGVTQTPKHLITATGQRVTLRCSPRSGDLSVYWYQQSLDQGLQFLIQYYNGEERAKGNILERFSAQQFPDLHSELNLSSLELGDSALYFCASSVGGSENIQYFGAGTRLSVL.